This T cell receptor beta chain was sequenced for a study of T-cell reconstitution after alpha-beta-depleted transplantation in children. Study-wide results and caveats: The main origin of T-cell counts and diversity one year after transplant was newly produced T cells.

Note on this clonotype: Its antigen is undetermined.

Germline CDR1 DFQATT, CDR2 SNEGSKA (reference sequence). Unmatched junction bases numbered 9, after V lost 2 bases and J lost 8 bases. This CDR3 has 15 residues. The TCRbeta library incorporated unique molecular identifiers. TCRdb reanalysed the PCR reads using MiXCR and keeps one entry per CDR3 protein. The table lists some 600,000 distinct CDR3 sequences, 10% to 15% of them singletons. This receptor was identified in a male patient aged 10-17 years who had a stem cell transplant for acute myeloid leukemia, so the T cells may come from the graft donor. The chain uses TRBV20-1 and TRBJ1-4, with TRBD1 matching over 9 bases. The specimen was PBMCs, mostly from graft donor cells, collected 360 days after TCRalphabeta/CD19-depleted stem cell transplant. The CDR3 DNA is TGCAGTGCTAGACCCAGGACAGGGGATAGGGAAAAACTGTTTTTT. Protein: CSARPRTGDREKLFF.